This T cell receptor beta chain was profiled in a study of monozygotic twins with inflammatory bowel disease. General study points: IBD patients, compared with healthy twins, shared fewer clonotypes with others (especially with disease activity).

Germline lookup yields CDR1 GTSNPN and CDR2 SVGIG (reference sequence). The CDR3 length is 15 residues. Notes on this clonotype: Its antigen remains unknown.

TCRdb reworked the 5' RACE reads into one entry per CDR3 protein, no DNA. The specimen's table records 200,000 to 250,000 distinct CDR3 sequences. The sequencing sample was made of blood. This TCR was sampled from a human donor with ulcerative colitis or Crohn's disease, or a healthy co-twin of an affected twin (not recorded which). J is TRBJ2-1 and V is TRBV30; no DNA is available, so the TRBD2 call from TCRdb remains unchecked. CDR3 amino acids: CAWATTSGVYNEQFF.